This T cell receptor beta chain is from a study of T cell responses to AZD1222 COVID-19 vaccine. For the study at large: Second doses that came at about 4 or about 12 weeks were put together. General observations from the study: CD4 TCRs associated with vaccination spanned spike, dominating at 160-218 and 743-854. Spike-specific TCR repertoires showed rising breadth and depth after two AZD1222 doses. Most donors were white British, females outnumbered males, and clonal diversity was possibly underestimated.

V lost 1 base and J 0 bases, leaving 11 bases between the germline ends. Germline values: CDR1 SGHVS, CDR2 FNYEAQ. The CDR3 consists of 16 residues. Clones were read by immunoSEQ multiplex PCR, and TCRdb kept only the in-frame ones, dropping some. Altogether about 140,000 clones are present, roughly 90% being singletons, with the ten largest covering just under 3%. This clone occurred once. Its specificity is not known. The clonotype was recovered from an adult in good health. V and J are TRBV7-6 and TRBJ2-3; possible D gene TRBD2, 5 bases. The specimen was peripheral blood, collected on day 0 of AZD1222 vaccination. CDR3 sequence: CASSLGSRTSTDTQYF. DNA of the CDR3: TGTGCCAGCAGCTTAGGCAGCAGGACTAGCACAGATACGCAGTATTTT.